This T cell receptor (beta chain) was obtained from a study of patients and donors after allogeneic stem cell transplantation. The CDR3 runs to 14 residues. Germline values: CDR1 GTSNPN, CDR2 SVGIG (reference sequence). Trimming cost V 2 bases and J 10 bases; bases outside gene matches: 7. A few counts support this clonotype. Via MiXCR, TCRdb re-called the RT-PCR reads, giving one row per CDR3 protein. The sample carries 100,000 to 130,000 distinct CDR3 sequences, around 36% recorded once. This TCR was recovered from a human donor who was either an allogeneic HSCT recipient or a stem cell or donor lymphocyte infusion donor (not recorded which). It is not recorded whose cells these are; they may come from a transplant donor. The rearrangement joins TRBV30 to TRBJ1-6, with 8 bases aligning to TRBD1. Source material: blood, either unsorted or a sorted T cell fraction (not recorded which). The CDR3 loop reads CAWSFGQGASPLHF. In nucleotides, the CDR3 is TGTGCCTGGAGTTTCGGACAGGGTGCCTCACCCCTCCACTTT.